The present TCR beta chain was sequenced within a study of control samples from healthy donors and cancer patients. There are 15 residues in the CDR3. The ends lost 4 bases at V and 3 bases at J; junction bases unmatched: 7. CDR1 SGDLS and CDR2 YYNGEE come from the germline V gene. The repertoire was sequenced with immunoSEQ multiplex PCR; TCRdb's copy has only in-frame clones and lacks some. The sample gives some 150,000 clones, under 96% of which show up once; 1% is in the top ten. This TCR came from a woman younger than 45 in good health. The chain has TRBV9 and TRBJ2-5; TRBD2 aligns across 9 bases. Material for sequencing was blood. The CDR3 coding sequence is TGTGCCAGCAGCTTTCTTGCGGGAGGGGAAGAGACCCAGTACTTC. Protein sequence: CASSFLAGGEETQYF.